A single sample is the source of the 24 T cell receptor beta chains below, sequenced in a study of T cell repertoires in cytomegalovirus infection. TCRdb reprocessed the reads via MiXCR and lists one record per CDR3 protein. In the table there are about 110,000 distinct CDR3 sequences, about a tenth of which are singletons. For these receptors, no antigen is known. What was sequenced was PBMCs, sequenced either directly or after in vitro stimulation (not recorded which). These receptors were taken from a human donor in good health (CMV status not recorded). Some clones in this sample may be carry-over from other donors' samples.

The rearrangement links TRBV5-4 to TRBJ2-6; 9 bases are shared with TRBD1. The J segment lost 2 bases and the V segment lost 0 bases, leaving 3 bases of the junction unmatched. This CDR3 is 17 amino acids long. Germline V gene data show CDR1 as SGHNT and CDR2 as YYREEE (reference sequence). Written as DNA, the CDR3 is TGTGCCAGCAGCTTGGGGGACAGGGCCCCTGGGGCCAACGTCCTGACTTTC. Amino acids: CASSLGDRAPGANVLTF. The variable domain in full, completed from reference TRBV5-4 and TRBJ2-6, reads ETGVTQSPTHLIKTRGQQVTLRCSSQSGHNTVSWYQQALGQGPQFIFQYYREEENGRGNFPPRFSGLQFPNYSSELNVNALELDDSALYLCASSLGDRAPGANVLTFGAGSRLTVL.

In this sample, this clonotype turned up many times. V usage is TRBV7-9 and J usage is TRBJ2-3; TRBD2 matches at 10 bases. V gave up 3 bases and J gave up 8 bases; unmatched junction bases: 5. The CDR3 sequence is 14 residues long. Germline V CDR1 and CDR2: SEHNR, FQNEAQ (reference sequence). The CDR3 DNA reads as TGTGCCAGCAGCTTGGGGACTAGCGTTGGTACGCAGTATTTT. Residues: CASSLGTSVGTQYF.

This rearrangement joins TRBV3-1 to TRBJ2-3, with 11 positions matching TRBD2. The CDR3 runs to 16 residues. The V and J ends lost 6 bases and 3 bases, in that order; junction bases with no gene match: 8. Germline V gene sequence: CDR1 LGHDT, CDR2 YNNKEL (reference sequence). Here the CDR3 reads CASSGTSGPQTDTQYF. CDR3 DNA sequence: TGTGCCAGCAGTGGGACTAGCGGTCCCCAAACAGATACGCAGTATTTT.

This clonotype appeared many times. The chain has TRBV11-2 and TRBJ1-4; D is uncertain. Trimming removed 1 base from V and 7 bases from J, with 16 bases in between. The CDR3 totals 16 residues. Germline CDR1 SGHAT, CDR2 FQNNGV. The CDR3 loop reads CASSLGHLGGGEKLFF. CDR3 coding DNA: TGTGCCAGCAGCTTAGGGCATCTCGGAGGAGGTGAAAAACTGTTTTTT.

There are many counts of this clonotype. The rearrangement joins TRBV20-1 to TRBJ1-6, with 8 bases identical to TRBD1. V trimming: 5 bases; J trimming: 10 bases; junction bases outside the gene matches: 13. The CDR3 spans 15 residues. The germline V gene encodes CDR1 DFQATT and CDR2 SNEGSKA (reference sequence). The CDR3 DNA reads as TGCAGTGCTCCCCGCTTACAGGGGGGCGGCTCACCCCTCCACTTT. It codes for CSAPRLQGGGSPLHF.

This clonotype appeared many times. The chain combines TRBV7-2 with TRBJ2-1; 11 bases are a match to TRBD2. Unmatched junction bases numbered 9, after V lost 5 bases and J lost 6 bases. CDR3 length: 16 amino acids. The germline V gene encodes CDR1 SGHTA and CDR2 FQGNSA. CDR3 loop: CASSPSIAGGGNEQFF. In DNA, the CDR3 is TGTGCCAGCAGCCCGTCAATAGCGGGGGGGGGCAATGAGCAGTTCTTC.

This clonotype was counted ten times or more. The chain uses TRBV27 and TRBJ1-2; no reliable D call. In germline, CDR1 is MNHEY, CDR2 SMNVEV (reference sequence). The V end lost 6 bases, the J end lost 5 bases, and 19 bases lay between the germline ends. The CDR3 runs 15 residues. The CDR3 DNA is TGTGCCAGCAGCCCTACCGTAGCGGGGAGATATGGCTACACCTTC. The encoded protein is CASSPTVAGRYGYTF.

This clonotype was found a few times. The genes are TRBV7-6 and TRBJ1-6; 7 nucleotides match TRBD1. This CDR3 has 15 amino acids. Germline CDR1 is SGHVS and CDR2 is FNYEAQ. V shed 6 bases, J shed 8 bases, and the junction held 10 bases outside the gene matches. CDR3 DNA sequence: TGTGCCAGCAGACTCAATGACAGGGATTATTCACCCCTCCACTTT. Amino acid sequence: CASRLNDRDYSPLHF.

V gene TRBV28 combines with J gene TRBJ2-1; possibly TRBD1 for D (5 bases). This CDR3 region has 13 residues. Germline V gene lookup returns CDR1 MDHEN and CDR2 SYDVKM. Trimming took off 5 bases at V and 4 bases at J, with 9 bases between the two ends. The CDR3 spells CASSPDSYNEQFF. CDR3 DNA: TGTGCCAGCAGTCCCGACAGTTACAATGAGCAGTTCTTC.

Note on this clonotype: One junction end disagrees with the germline gene, perhaps due to a read error. The CDR3, as DNA: TGTGACAGCAGCTATTCTAATAGGGGGCAGTATTTT. The encoded protein is CDSSYSNRGQYF. The chain couples TRBV7-2 to TRBJ2-3; maybe TRBD1 (5 bases). This CDR3 is built from 12 residues. Germline V gene sequence: CDR1 SGHTA, CDR2 FQGNSA.

This chain uses TRBV6-6 with TRBJ1-1; D remains ambiguous. Looked up from germline, CDR1 is MNHNY and CDR2 is SVGAGI (reference sequence). This CDR3 is 13 amino acids long. Trimming took 4 bases from V and 1 from J, leaving 7 bases between them. CDR3 amino acids: CASSSSGNTEAFF. The CDR3 DNA sequence: TGTGCCAGCAGTTCCTCGGGGAACACTGAAGCTTTCTTT.

This clonotype was recorded at least ten times. The chain employs TRBV6-6 and TRBJ2-1, with D unclear. Deletions cut 5 bases from V and 5 bases from J, with 10 bases between. Germline V CDR1 and CDR2: MNHNY, SVGAGI (reference sequence). CDR3 size: 13 residues. DNA of the CDR3: TGTGCCAGCAGTCTAGACGAGGACAATGAGCAGTTCTTC. This encodes CASSLDEDNEQFF.

This clonotype was seen repeatedly, ten times or more. The chain carries TRBV7-8 and TRBJ1-4; 8 bases are a match to TRBD1. This CDR3 is 15 amino acids long. Germline V lookup: CDR1 SGHVS, CDR2 FQNEAQ. V gave up 1 base and J gave up 7 bases; unmatched junction bases: 5. CDR3 amino acids: CASSLGDRRGEKLFF. The CDR3 DNA sequence: TGTGCCAGCAGCTTAGGGGACAGGAGGGGTGAAAAACTGTTTTTT.

The V call is TRBV6-8, the J call TRBJ1-2; D unclear. The germline V gene encodes CDR1 MNHGY and CDR2 SAAAGT. The CDR3 sequence is 12 residues long. V was pared by 4 bases and J by 8 bases, with 11 bases between. The CDR3 is CASSFRPGGYTF. The CDR3 DNA reads TGTGCCAGCAGTTTCCGTCCGGGGGGCTACACCTTC.

A few counts support this clonotype. This sequence joins TRBV6-2 or TRBV6-3 and TRBJ2-7; 7 positions agree with TRBD1. Per the germline V gene, CDR1 is MNHEY and CDR2 is SVGEGT. J gave up 7 bases and V 6 bases, and 12 bases lay outside the gene matches. There are 14 residues in the CDR3. CDR3 residues: CASSPRDSLDEQYF. For the CDR3, the DNA is TGTGCCAGCAGCCCCCGGGACAGCCTGGATGAGCAGTACTTC.

This clonotype showed up many times. This chain joins TRBV12-3 or TRBV12-4 and TRBJ2-1, with D tentatively TRBD2 (5 bases). The CDR3 runs 12 residues. Deletions cut 10 bases from V and 6 bases from J, with 13 bases between. The CDR3 coding sequence is TGTGCCACCACCGGACTCGCCAATGAGCAGTTCTTC. It is translated as CATTGLANEQFF.

At least ten counts were recorded for this clonotype. V is TRBV6-5 and J is TRBJ2-3; maybe TRBD2 (5 bases). V lost 0 bases to trimming and J lost 1 base, with 8 bases between them. The CDR3 runs 15 residues. CDR1 is MNHEY, CDR2 SVGAGI, per germline. CDR3 nucleotides: TGTGCCAGCAGTTACTCCGGGAAGGGCACAGATACGCAGTATTTT. Translated: CASSYSGKGTDTQYF.

This clonotype was seen more than once but under ten times. The chain is built from TRBV6-2 or TRBV6-3 and TRBJ2-7; 12 positions match TRBD2. CDR1 MNHEY and CDR2 SVGEGT come from the germline V gene. Trimming took 6 bases from V and 6 from J; bases not matched to a gene: 3. The CDR3 is 13 residues long. CDR3 sequence: CASSLAGGSEQYV. The DNA of the CDR3 is TGTGCCAGCAGCCTAGCGGGAGGGAGCGAGCAGTACGTC.

This chain connects TRBV4-3 to TRBJ1-1; no firm D call. The ends were cut back, 2 bases at V and 0 bases at J, with 13 bases in the middle. Germline V gene lookup returns CDR1 LGHNA and CDR2 YSLEER. CDR3 length equals 16 residues. CDR3 nucleotide sequence: TGCGCCAGCAGCCAAAGTGGTGCTGAGTTGAACACTGAAGCTTTCTTT. Its translation is CASSQSGAELNTEAFF.

This clonotype occurred many times. The chain is built from TRBV7-2 and TRBJ2-7; D is ambiguous. The V gene lost 0 bases and the J gene lost 0 bases, with 6 bases spanning the gap. This CDR3 spans 14 amino acids. Germline values: CDR1 SGHTA, CDR2 FQGNSA. Here the CDR3 reads CASSLAATSYEQYF. The CDR3 DNA is TGTGCCAGCAGCTTAGCGGCAACCTCCTACGAGCAGTACTTC.

This clonotype was detected ten times or more. This chain links TRBV20-1 with TRBJ2-7; D is possibly TRBD1 or TRBD2 (5 bases each). Trimming removed 2 bases at V and 0 bases at J, with 11 bases between. CDR3 length: 14 residues. Germline-derived CDR1 and CDR2 are DFQATT and SNEGSKA (reference sequence). The CDR3 loop is CSARIPGSSYEQYF. The CDR3 coding sequence is TGCAGTGCTAGAATCCCAGGGAGCTCCTACGAGCAGTACTTC.

In its sample, this clonotype was seen a few times. This chain joins TRBV5-6 and TRBJ2-1; maybe TRBD1 (6 bases). Per germline, CDR1 SGHDT and CDR2 YYEEEE. The CDR3 has 15 amino acids. The V end was cut by 1 base, the J end by 8 bases, with 16 bases between. The CDR3 nucleotides are TGTGCCAGCAGCTTGTTAACAGGGAGTGCGGATGAGCAGTTCTTC. It encodes CASSLLTGSADEQFF.

This clonotype was detected only a few times. One end of the junction fails to match germline, which may point to a read error. The chain joins TRBV24-1 to TRBJ2-1; TRBD1 or TRBD2 may be the D gene (6 bases each). This CDR3 is built from 18 residues. Germline values: CDR1 KGHDR, CDR2 SFDVKD. CDR3 loop: CATSATPTTDPGDNQQFF. The CDR3 DNA is TGTGCCACCAGTGCCACACCTACGACAGACCCGGGGGACAATCAGCAGTTCTTC.

The genes are TRBV6-5 and TRBJ2-5; D is possibly TRBD1 (6 bases). CDR1 is MNHEY, CDR2 SVGAGI, per germline. The CDR3 covers 16 residues. Trimming took 0 bases from V and 4 from J, leaving 15 bases between them. The CDR3 is CASSYSDWGLGETQYF. The CDR3 DNA follows: TGTGCCAGCAGTTACTCGGACTGGGGGCTTGGAGAGACCCAGTACTTC.